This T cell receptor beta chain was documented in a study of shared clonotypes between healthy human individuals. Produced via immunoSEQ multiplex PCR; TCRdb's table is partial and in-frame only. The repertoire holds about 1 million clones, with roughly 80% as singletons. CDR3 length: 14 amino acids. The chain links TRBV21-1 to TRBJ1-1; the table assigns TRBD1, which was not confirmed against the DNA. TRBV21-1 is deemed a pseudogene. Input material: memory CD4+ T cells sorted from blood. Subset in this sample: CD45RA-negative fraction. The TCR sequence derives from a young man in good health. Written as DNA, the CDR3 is TGTGCCAGCAGCAAATGGTACAGCCTCACTGAAGCTTTCTTT. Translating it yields CASSKWYSLTEAFF.